This T cell receptor beta chain is drawn from a study of tumor-infiltrating lymphocytes in primary liver carcinoma. Study-wide context: Samples returned roughly 3.65 to 7.13 million productive TCRbeta reads, a yield that was similar across tissue types.

A primer in the constant region served to generate TCR beta cDNA from 500 to 600 ng of total RNA. Generation of the TCR beta libraries relied on three nested multiplex PCR rounds using slightly modified ARM-PCR. TRBV1-TRBV30 forward primers paired with a C-beta reverse primer were used in the first two PCR rounds, which ran approximately 10 cycles each. In TCRdb, the multiplex PCR reads were re-called with MiXCR into one record per CDR3 protein. The sample comprises 190,000 or so distinct CDR3 sequences, about 61% of which are singletons, and approximately 7% rests with the top ten. With respect to this clonotype: Its cognate antigen is unknown.

Study-wide points: Samples, which were bulk and unsorted, did not allow CD4+ and CD8+ repertoires to be compared.

The study extracted blood RNA from unsorted whole blood and also extracted germline DNA. The V and J ends lost 1 base and 8 bases respectively, with 11 bases between them. Germline V CDR1 and CDR2: MNHNS, SASEGT. The CDR3 has 13 amino acids. The material sequenced was peripheral blood. The rearrangement joins TRBV6-1 to TRBJ1-2, with D hard to call. The clonotype originates from a woman aged 55-69 years with primary liver carcinoma and hepatitis B virus infection. The CDR3 loop reads CASSEVRAGGYTF. The DNA of the CDR3 is TGTGCCAGCAGTGAAGTGAGGGCTGGAGGCTACACCTTC.